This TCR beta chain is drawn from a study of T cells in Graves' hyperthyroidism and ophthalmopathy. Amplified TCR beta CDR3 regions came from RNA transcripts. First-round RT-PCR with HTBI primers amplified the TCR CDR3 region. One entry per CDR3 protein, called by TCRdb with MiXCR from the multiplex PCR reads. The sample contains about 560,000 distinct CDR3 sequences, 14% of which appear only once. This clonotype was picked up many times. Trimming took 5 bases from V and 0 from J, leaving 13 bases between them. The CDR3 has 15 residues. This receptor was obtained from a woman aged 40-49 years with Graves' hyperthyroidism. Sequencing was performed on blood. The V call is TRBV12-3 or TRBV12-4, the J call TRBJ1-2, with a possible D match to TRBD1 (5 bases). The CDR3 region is CASSPTERANYGYTF. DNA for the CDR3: TGTGCCAGCAGTCCGACAGAGAGAGCTAACTATGGCTACACCTTC.